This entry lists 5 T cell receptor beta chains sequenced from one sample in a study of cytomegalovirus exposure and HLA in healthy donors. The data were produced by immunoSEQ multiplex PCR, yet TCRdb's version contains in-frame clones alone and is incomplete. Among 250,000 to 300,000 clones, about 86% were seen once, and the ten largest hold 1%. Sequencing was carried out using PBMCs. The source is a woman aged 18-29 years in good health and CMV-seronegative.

DNA of the CDR3: TGTGCCAGCAGTAGATACAGGGAGGGGTACACTGAAGCTTTCTTT. It yields the protein CASSRYREGYTEAFF. The rearrangement uses TRBV6-5 and TRBJ1-1, with D tentatively TRBD1 (6 bases). The CDR3 is 15 residues long. Between the trimmed V and J ends, which lost 5 bases and 3 bases, there was a span of 16 bases. Germline V gives CDR1 MNHEY, CDR2 SVGAGI.

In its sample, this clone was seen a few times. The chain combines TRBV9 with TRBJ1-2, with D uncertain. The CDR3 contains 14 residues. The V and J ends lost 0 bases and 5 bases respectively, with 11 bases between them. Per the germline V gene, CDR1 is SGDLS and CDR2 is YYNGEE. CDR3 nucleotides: TGTGCCAGCAGCGTAGCGTCGACTACGTATGGCTACACCTTC. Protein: CASSVASTTYGYTF.

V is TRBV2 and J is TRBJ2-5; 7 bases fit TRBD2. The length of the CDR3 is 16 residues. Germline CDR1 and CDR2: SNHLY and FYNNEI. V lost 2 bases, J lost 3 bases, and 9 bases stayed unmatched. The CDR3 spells CASSESPGLPKETQYF. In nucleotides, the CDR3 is TGTGCCAGCAGTGAAAGCCCGGGACTACCAAAAGAGACCCAGTACTTC.

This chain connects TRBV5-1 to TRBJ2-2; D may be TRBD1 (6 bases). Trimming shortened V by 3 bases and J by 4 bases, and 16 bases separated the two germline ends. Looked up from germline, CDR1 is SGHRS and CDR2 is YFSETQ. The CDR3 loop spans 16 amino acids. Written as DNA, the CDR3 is TGCGCCAGCAGCTACGATGGACAGTCACTCACCGGGGAGCTGTTTTTT. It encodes CASSYDGQSLTGELFF.

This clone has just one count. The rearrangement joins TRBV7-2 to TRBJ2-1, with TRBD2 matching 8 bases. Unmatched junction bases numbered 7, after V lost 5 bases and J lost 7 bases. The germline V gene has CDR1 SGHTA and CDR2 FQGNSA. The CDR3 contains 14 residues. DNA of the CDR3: TGTGCCAGCAGCACCGGGACTAGTATAAATGAGCAGTTCTTC. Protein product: CASSTGTSINEQFF.